This is a list of T cell receptor beta chains from one sample in a study of cytomegalovirus exposure and HLA in healthy donors. TCRdb's table, derived via immunoSEQ multiplex PCR, lists solely in-frame clones and lacks some. Found here are approximately 140,000 clones, about 86% of them singletons; the top ten hold around 0.7%. The sequencing sample was made of PBMCs. Receptors originate from a man between 18 and 35 years old in good health and CMV-seronegative. The CDR3 runs from the conserved cysteine through the conserved F or W. The D gene is left open where the match is weak. Clone size, where shown, is once, few, many, or a class for clones that have expanded.

V gene,J gene,clone size,D gene,CDR3 protein,CDR3 DNA
TRBV9,TRBJ2-3,NA,NA,CASSGGSHRYTDTQYF,TGTGCCAGCAGCGGGGGATCACACAGGTACACAGATACGCAGTATTTT
TRBV10-2,TRBJ1-1,NA,NA,CASSEQGRVNTEAFF,TGCGCCAGCAGTGAACAGGGTAGGGTGAACACTGAAGCTTTCTTT
TRBV6-1,TRBJ1-4,once,NA,CASSPSQSFKLFF,TGTGCCAGCAGTCCAAGTCAGTCTTTTAAACTGTTTTTT
TRBV5-6,TRBJ1-6,NA,TRBD1,CASSARYARGLSHNSPLHF,TGTGCCAGCAGCGCCCGATATGCCAGGGGGTTAAGTCATAATTCACCCCTCCACTTT
TRBV7-2,TRBJ1-3,NA,NA,CASSFRSGNTIYF,TGTGCCAGCAGCTTTCGGTCTGGAAACACCATATATTTT
TRBV4-3,TRBJ2-7,NA,TRBD1,CASSQGPGQGRGEQYF,TGCGCCAGCAGCCAAGGGCCGGGACAGGGTCGAGGCGAGCAGTACTTC
TRBV6-5,TRBJ1-5,NA,NA,CASSTSDSNQPQHF,TGTGCCAGCAGTACAAGTGATAGCAATCAGCCCCAGCATTTT
TRBV27,TRBJ2-3,NA,NA,CASSFTAERTDTQYF,TGTGCCAGCAGTTTCACAGCGGAACGCACAGATACGCAGTATTTT
TRBV10-3,TRBJ2-1,NA,NA,CAISESLRDEQFF,TGTGCCATCAGTGAGTCGCTGCGGGATGAGCAGTTCTTC
TRBV5-6,TRBJ2-3,NA,NA,CASSPFLARTDTQYF,TGTGCCAGCAGCCCCTTCCTAGCGAGAACAGATACGCAGTATTTT
TRBV27,TRBJ1-2,NA,NA,CASSPGFNYGYTF,TGTGCCAGCAGCCCGGGATTTAACTATGGCTACACCTTC
TRBV19,TRBJ1-5,once,NA,CASSWGVGQPQHF,TGTGCCAGTAGTTGGGGGGTAGGTCAGCCCCAGCATTTT
TRBV30,TRBJ2-3,NA,NA,CAWGLGGGDTQYF,TGTGCCTGGGGATTAGGGGGAGGGGATACGCAGTATTTT
TRBV25-1,TRBJ2-2,NA,NA,CASSEELGVGKGAGELFF,TGTGCCAGCAGTGAGGAATTGGGAGTCGGAAAGGGGGCCGGGGAGCTGTTTTTT
TRBV23-1,TRBJ2-1,few,NA,CASSQAPLRGTNNEQFF,TGCGCCAGCAGTCAGGCCCCCCTGCGGGGAACGAACAATGAGCAGTTCTTC
TRBV10-2,TRBJ2-3,once,TRBD2,CATKVIAGVLTDTQYF,TGCGCGACTAAGGTCATAGCGGGGGTCCTCACAGATACGCAGTATTTT
TRBV4-1,TRBJ2-2,NA,NA,CASSQRDIDTGELFF,TGCGCCAGCAGCCAACGGGACATTGACACCGGGGAGCTGTTTTTT
TRBV14,TRBJ2-5,NA,NA,CASSQASVAETQYF,TGTGCCAGCAGCCAAGCTTCGGTAGCGGAGACCCAGTACTTC
TRBV9,TRBJ2-1,NA,NA,CASSAFNEQFF,TGTGCCAGCAGCGCCTTTAATGAGCAGTTCTTC
TRBV14,TRBJ1-1,NA,NA,CASSHRFEAFF,TGTGCCAGCAGCCATAGATTTGAAGCTTTCTTT
TRBV5-1,TRBJ2-1,NA,TRBD1,CASRIPGTGGGNEQFF,TGCGCCAGCAGAATCCCCGGGACAGGGGGCGGGAATGAGCAGTTCTTC
TRBV25-1,TRBJ1-2,once,TRBD1,CASSHTDRGNYGYTF,TGTGCCAGCAGCCACACGGACAGGGGTAACTATGGCTACACCTTC
TRBV29-1,TRBJ1-1,NA,TRBD1,CSVGQGRTEAFF,TGCAGCGTTGGACAGGGAAGAACTGAAGCTTTCTTT
TRBV5-6,TRBJ1-2,NA,TRBD1,CASRSTGGSYGYTF,TGTGCCAGCAGGTCTACAGGGGGCAGCTATGGCTACACCTTC
TRBV19,TRBJ2-1,NA,TRBD2,CASSIERGGENEQFF,TGTGCCAGTAGTATAGAGCGGGGGGGCGAAAATGAGCAGTTCTTC
TRBV29-1,TRBJ1-2,NA,TRBD1,CSVVEGQGVDYGYTF,TGCAGCGTTGTGGAGGGACAGGGGGTGGACTATGGCTACACCTTC
TRBV6-6,TRBJ2-1,few,NA,CASDDPGQPEGNEQFF,TGTGCCAGCGACGACCCGGGACAGCCGGAGGGGAATGAGCAGTTCTTC
TRBV7-2,TRBJ2-1,NA,NA,CASSSTLLAQFF,TGTGCCAGCAGCTCTACCCTCCTAGCGCAGTTCTTC
TRBV10-3,TRBJ2-1,NA,TRBD2,CASQTSGYNEQFF,TGTGCCAGCCAGACTAGCGGTTACAATGAGCAGTTCTTC
TRBV15,TRBJ1-5,once,TRBD1,CATSRDPPGQFNQPQHF,TGTGCCACCAGCAGAGACCCCCCGGGACAGTTCAATCAGCCCCAGCATTTT
TRBV5-1,TRBJ2-3,NA,NA,CASGPPGWAGRTDTQYF,TGCGCCAGCGGCCCCCCCGGTTGGGCGGGCCGCACAGATACGCAGTATTTT
TRBV28,TRBJ2-7,NA,NA,CASSTIGGPHEQYF,TGTGCCAGCAGTACCATCGGAGGGCCCCACGAGCAGTACTTC
TRBV4-3,TRBJ2-7,once,TRBD2,CASSQAPSGGNPYEQYF,TGCGCCAGCAGCCAAGCGCCTAGCGGGGGGAACCCCTACGAGCAGTACTTC
TRBV5-6,TRBJ1-1,NA,NA,CASSNPGVPTEAFF,TGTGCCAGCAGCAATCCAGGGGTTCCCACTGAAGCTTTCTTT
TRBV5-4,TRBJ2-7,NA,TRBD1,CASSRDLDRAHEQYF,TGTGCCAGCAGCCGAGACTTGGACAGGGCCCACGAGCAGTACTTC
TRBV7-2,TRBJ1-5,NA,TRBD1,CASSLERTGGDQPQHF,TGTGCCAGCAGCTTAGAAAGGACAGGGGGTGATCAGCCCCAGCATTTT
TRBV18,TRBJ2-3,NA,NA,CASSPPHRSTDTQYF,TGTGCCAGCTCACCACCCCACAGAAGCACAGATACGCAGTATTTT
TRBV13,TRBJ2-5,NA,TRBD1,CASSHNRDREETQYF,TGTGCCAGCAGCCATAACCGGGACAGGGAAGAGACCCAGTACTTC
TRBV30,TRBJ2-7,NA,TRBD1,CAWRGDRGREQYF,TGTGCCTGGAGGGGGGACAGGGGACGCGAGCAGTACTTC
TRBV7-8,TRBJ1-3,NA,NA,CASSFGLGRYSGNTIYF,TGTGCCAGCAGCTTTGGCCTCGGGAGATACTCTGGAAACACCATATATTTT
TRBV27,TRBJ2-7,NA,TRBD2,CASSPTPSGSEQYF,TGTGCCAGCAGTCCCACCCCTAGCGGATCCGAGCAGTACTTC
TRBV27,TRBJ1-4,NA,NA,CASSISWGEYNEKLFF,TGTGCCAGCAGCATATCATGGGGGGAGTATAATGAAAAACTGTTTTTT
TRBV10-2,TRBJ2-2,NA,TRBD1,CASSGTGVNTGELFF,TGCGCCAGCAGTGGAACAGGGGTAAACACCGGGGAGCTGTTTTTT
TRBV19,TRBJ1-5,NA,TRBD1,CASSTDRNGQPQHF,TGTGCCAGTAGTACGGACAGGAATGGTCAGCCCCAGCATTTT
TRBV11-3,TRBJ2-5,NA,TRBD1,CASADRGQKTQYF,TGTGCCAGCGCCGACAGGGGGCAGAAGACCCAGTACTTC